This T cell receptor beta chain was sequenced in a study of T cells after yellow fever vaccination. Overall study findings and caveats: Peaking on day 5 versus 15, the secondary response was faster but weaker. There was a possibility that FACS-sorted repertoires contained abundant clonotypes contaminating from the bulk population.

At least ten counts were recorded for this clonotype. Its antigen is undetermined. Template-switching 5'RACE yielded the TCR cDNA; a universal primer site and UMIs were added in the process. MiXCR, applied by TCRdb to the 5' RACE reads, yields one record per CDR3 protein. The sample records 70,000 to 80,000 distinct CDR3 sequences, about 7.3% being singletons. This sample comprised CD8+ T cells sorted from PBMCs, obtained 10 days after the first yellow fever vaccination. The source is a man between 18 and 35 years old who received the YFV17D yellow fever vaccine.

The DNA for the CDR3 is TGTGCCAGCAGCTTAATAGGGGGCGCGAACACCGGGGAGCTGTTTTTT. Its protein product is CASSLIGGANTGELFF. The chain joins TRBV7-8 to TRBJ2-2; TRBD1 aligns across 7 bases. CDR3 length: 16 residues. CDR1 and CDR2 (germline): SGHVS, FQNEAQ. The ends lost 2 bases at V and 0 bases at J; junction bases unmatched: 3.